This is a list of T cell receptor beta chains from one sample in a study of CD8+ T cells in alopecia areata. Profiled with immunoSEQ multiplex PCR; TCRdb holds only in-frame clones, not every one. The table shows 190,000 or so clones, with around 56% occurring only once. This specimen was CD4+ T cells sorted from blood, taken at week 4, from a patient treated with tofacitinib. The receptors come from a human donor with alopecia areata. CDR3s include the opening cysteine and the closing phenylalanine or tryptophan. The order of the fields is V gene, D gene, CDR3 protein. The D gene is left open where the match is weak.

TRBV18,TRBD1,CASSPTGTVYGYTF
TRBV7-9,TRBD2,CASSWEGPVETQYF
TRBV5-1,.,CASRGTRGTDTQYF
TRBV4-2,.,CASSQVDSGANVLTF
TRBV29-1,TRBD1,CSDRDRRNYGYTF
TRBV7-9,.,CASSPGRPSNYGYTF
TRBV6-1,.,CASSLFVDTQYF
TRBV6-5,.,CASSSRTEAFF
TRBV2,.,CASSSTSFSEQFF
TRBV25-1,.,CASSESSGGDEQFF
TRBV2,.,CASSVEFSGANVLTF
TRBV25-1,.,CASSEDWREGYTF
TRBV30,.,CAWRRGVGGYTF
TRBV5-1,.,CASSLGAQAGSLETQYF
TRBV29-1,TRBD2,CSVEDVAGGHNEQFF
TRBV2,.,CASKGGVWGYTF
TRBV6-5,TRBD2,CAIGGASGGNEQFF
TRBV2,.,CASSDRGGNTEAFF
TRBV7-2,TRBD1,CASSIGQVSNQPQHF
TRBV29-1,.,CSVVGDYTQYF
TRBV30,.,CAWSVLGNQPQHF
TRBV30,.,CAWSVGRVTEAFF
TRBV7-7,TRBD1,CASSLRTGSEAFF
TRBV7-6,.,CASSHRASTDTQYF
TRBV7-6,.,CASSLSGTQYF
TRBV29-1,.,CSAPDTEAFF
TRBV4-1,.,CASSQEGSGKNIQYF
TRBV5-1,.,CASSLDNRQTQYF
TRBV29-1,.,CSVQFQGGTGELFF
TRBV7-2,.,CASSFIGGELFF
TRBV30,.,CAWSPRLRGVEKLFF
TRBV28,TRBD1,CASTRDSSNQPQHF
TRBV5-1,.,CASSSEGLTSYEQYF
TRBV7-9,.,CASSLGGDNQHF
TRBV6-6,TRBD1,CASSYGSTGQYEQYF
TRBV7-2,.,CASSLAGTRGANVLTF
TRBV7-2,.,CASSDRYEQYF
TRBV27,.,CASSPHTGPGEQYF
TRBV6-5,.,CASLGAEGEKLFF
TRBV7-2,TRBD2,CASSSAGLSYEQYF
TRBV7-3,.,CASSPHQGYGTQYF
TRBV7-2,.,CASSLAEGRSQLFF
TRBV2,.,CASSGTRRSYGYTF
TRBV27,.,CASSLMQGSEKLFF
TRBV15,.,CATSRASREKLFF
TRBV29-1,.,CSAWGSGANVLTF
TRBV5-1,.,CASSSGGYNEQFF
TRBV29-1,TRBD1,CSAGTARNTEAFF
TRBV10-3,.,CATAATGLGDTGELFF
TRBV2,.,CASSGNRAQETQYF
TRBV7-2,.,CASSLEQRTDTQYF
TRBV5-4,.,CASSFGAGYNSPLHF
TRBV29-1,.,CSVVIGHTEAFF
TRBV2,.,CAAGDNEQFF
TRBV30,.,CAWSPGKGLGTEAFF
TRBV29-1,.,CSVLNRNQETQYF
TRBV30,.,CAWSVTGGAAVRDTF
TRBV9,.,CASSPRPGEDQPQHF